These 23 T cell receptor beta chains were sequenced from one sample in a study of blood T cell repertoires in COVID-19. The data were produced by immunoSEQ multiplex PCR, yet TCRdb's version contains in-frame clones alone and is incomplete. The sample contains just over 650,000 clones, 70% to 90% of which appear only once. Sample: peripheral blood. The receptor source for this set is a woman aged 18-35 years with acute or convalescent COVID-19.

The CDR3 DNA is TGTGCCAGCACTACCGGGACAGGGGTTGACTATGGCTACACCTTC. This translates into CASTTGTGVDYGYTF. The chain is built from TRBV6-5 and TRBJ1-2; TRBD1 agrees at 10 bases. The CDR3 covers 15 residues. CDR1 and CDR2 from the germline V gene are MNHEY and SVGAGI. Unmatched junction bases numbered 8, after V lost 7 bases and J lost 3 bases.

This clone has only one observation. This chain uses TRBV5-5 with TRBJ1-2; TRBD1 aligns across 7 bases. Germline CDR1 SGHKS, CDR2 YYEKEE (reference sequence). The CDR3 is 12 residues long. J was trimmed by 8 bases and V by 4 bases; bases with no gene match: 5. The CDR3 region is CASSKTGAGYTF. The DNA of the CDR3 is TGTGCCAGCAGCAAAACAGGGGCGGGCTACACCTTC.

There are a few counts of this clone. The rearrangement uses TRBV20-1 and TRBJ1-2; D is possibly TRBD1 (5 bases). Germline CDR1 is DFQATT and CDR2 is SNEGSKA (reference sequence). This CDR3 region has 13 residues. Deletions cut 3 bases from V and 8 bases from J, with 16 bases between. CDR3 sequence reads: CSASWPGKRGYTF. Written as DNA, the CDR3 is TGCAGTGCTAGTTGGCCAGGGAAGCGCGGCTACACCTTC.

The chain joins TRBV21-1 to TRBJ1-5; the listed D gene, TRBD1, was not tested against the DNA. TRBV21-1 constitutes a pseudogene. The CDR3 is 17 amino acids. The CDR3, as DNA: TGTGCCAGCAGCAAACCAAAGGGACAGAATAGCAATCAGCCCCAGCATTTT. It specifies CASSKPKGQNSNQPQHF.

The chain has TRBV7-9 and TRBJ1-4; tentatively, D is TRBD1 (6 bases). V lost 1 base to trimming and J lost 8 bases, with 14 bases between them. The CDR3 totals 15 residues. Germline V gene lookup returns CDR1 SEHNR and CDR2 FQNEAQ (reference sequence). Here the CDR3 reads CASSLGAGAVEKLFF. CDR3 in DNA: TGTGCCAGCAGCTTAGGAGCAGGGGCGGTGGAAAAACTGTTTTTT.

CDR3 in amino acids: CASSYSRDYGYTF. The CDR3, as DNA: TGTGCCAGCAGTTATTCGCGTGACTATGGCTACACCTTC. The rearrangement links TRBV6-2 or TRBV6-3 to TRBJ1-2; D is undetermined. Germline lookup yields CDR1 MNHEY and CDR2 SVGEGT. The V end was cut by 3 bases, the J end by 3 bases, with 8 bases between. The CDR3 length is 13 residues.

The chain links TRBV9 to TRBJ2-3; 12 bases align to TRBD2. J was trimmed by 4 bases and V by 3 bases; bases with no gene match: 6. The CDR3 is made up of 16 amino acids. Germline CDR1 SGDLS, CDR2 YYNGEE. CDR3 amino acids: CASSASGGAISDTQYF. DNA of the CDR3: TGTGCCAGCAGCGCTAGCGGGGGGGCCATCTCAGATACGCAGTATTTT.

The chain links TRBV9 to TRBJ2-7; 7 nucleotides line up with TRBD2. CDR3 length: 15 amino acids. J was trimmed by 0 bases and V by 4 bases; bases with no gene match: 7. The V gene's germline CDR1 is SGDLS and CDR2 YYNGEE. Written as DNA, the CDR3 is TGTGCCAGCAGCCCTGTGGGGAGGGGCTCCTACGAGCAGTACTTC. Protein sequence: CASSPVGRGSYEQYF.

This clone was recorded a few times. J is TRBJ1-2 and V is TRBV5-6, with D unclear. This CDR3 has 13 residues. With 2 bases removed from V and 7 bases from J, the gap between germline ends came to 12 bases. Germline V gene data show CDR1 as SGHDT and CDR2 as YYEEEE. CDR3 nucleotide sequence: TGTGCCAGCAGCTTATTCACAGTGTCTGGCTACACCTTC. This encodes CASSLFTVSGYTF.

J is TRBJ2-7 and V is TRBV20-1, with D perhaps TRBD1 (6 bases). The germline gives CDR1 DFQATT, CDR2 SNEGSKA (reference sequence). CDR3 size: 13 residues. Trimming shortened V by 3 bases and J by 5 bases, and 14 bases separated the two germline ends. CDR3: CSASPGVPHEQYF. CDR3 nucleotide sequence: TGCAGTGCTAGTCCAGGGGTCCCCCACGAGCAGTACTTC.

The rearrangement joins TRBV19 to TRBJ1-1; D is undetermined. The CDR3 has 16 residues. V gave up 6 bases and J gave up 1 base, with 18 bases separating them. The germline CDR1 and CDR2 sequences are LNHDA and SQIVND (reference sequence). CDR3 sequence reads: CASSPLGGGPNTEAFF. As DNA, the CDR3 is TGTGCCAGTAGCCCCTTAGGAGGTGGTCCGAACACTGAAGCTTTCTTT.

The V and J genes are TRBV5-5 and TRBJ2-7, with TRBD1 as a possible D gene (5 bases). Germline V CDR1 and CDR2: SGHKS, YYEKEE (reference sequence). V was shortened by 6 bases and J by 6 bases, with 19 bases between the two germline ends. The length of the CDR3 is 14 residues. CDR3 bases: TGTGCCAGCAACTCGGACATTTGGGTCGGCGAGCAGTACTTC. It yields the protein CASNSDIWVGEQYF. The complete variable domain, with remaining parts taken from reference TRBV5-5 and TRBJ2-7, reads DAGVTQSPTHLIKTRGQQVTLRCSPISGHKSVSWYQQVLGQGPQFIFQYYEKEERGRGNFPDRFSARQFPNYSSELNVNALLLGDSALYLCASNSDIWVGEQYFGPGTRLTVT.

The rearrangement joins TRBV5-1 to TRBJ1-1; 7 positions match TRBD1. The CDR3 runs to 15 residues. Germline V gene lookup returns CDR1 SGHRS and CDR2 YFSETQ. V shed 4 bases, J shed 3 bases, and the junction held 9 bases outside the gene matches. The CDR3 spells CASSRTGARDTEAFF. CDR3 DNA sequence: TGCGCCAGCAGCCGAACAGGGGCGCGGGACACTGAAGCTTTCTTT. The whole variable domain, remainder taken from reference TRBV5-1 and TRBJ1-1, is KAGVTQTPRYLIKTRGQQVTLSCSPISGHRSVSWYQQTPGQGLQFLFEYFSETQRNKGNFPGRFSGRQFSNSRSEMNVSTLELGDSALYLCASSRTGARDTEAFFGQGTRLTVV.

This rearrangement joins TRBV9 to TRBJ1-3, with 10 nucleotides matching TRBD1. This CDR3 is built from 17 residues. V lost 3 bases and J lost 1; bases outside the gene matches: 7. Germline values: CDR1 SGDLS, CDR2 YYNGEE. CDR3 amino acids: CASSAGTGEASGNTIYF. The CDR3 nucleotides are TGTGCCAGCAGCGCGGGGACAGGGGAGGCTTCTGGAAACACCATATATTTT.

The CDR3 loop is CSASTGAPEKLFF. The CDR3 DNA is TGCAGTGCTAGTACAGGGGCGCCTGAAAAACTGTTTTTT. V usage is TRBV20-1 and J usage is TRBJ1-4, with TRBD1 matching 7 bases. Germline lookup yields CDR1 DFQATT and CDR2 SNEGSKA (reference sequence). V lost 3 bases to trimming and J lost 7 bases; unmatched junction nucleotides: 5. The CDR3 has 13 residues.

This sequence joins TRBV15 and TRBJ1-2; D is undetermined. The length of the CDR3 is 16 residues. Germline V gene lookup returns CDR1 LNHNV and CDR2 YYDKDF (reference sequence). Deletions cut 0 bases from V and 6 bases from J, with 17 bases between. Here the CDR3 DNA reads TGTGCCACCAGCAGAGATGGTGTGGCGGGGAATAATGGCTACACCTTC. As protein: CATSRDGVAGNNGYTF.

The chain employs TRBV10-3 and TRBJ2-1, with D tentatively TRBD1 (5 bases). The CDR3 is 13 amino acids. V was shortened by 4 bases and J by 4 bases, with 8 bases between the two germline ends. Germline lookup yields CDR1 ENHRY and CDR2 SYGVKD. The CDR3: CAISGGQYNEQFF. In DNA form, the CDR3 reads TGTGCCATCAGTGGGGGCCAGTACAATGAGCAGTTCTTC.

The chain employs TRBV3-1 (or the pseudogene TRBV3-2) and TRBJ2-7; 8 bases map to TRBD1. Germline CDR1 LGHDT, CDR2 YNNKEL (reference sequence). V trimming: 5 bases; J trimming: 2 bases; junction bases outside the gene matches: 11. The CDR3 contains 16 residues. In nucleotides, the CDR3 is TGTGCCAGCAGCACTACGGGACAGGTGGGTACCTACGAGCAGTACTTC. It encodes CASSTTGQVGTYEQYF.

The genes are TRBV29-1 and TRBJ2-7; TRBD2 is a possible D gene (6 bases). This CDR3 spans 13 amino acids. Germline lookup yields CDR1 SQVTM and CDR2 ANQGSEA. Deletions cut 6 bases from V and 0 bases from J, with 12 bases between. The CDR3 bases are TGCAGCGTGGTCCGGGGGAACTCCTACGAGCAGTACTTC. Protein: CSVVRGNSYEQYF.

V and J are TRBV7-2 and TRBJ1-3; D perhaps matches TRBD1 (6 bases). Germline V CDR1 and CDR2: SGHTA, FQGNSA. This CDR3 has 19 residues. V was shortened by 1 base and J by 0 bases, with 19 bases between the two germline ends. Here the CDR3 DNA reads TGTGCCAGCAGCTTAGATGCTAAACAGGGATTGAGCTCTGGAAACACCATATATTTT. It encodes CASSLDAKQGLSSGNTIYF.

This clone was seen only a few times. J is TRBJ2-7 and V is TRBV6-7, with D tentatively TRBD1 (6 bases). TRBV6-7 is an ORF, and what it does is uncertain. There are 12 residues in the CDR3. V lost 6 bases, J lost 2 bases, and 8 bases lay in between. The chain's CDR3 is CASRDRTYEQYF. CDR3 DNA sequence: TGTGCCAGCAGGGACAGAACCTACGAGCAGTACTTC.

Here the CDR3 DNA reads TGTGCCAGCAGCGTAGGGGCTGGCGGGGCGGCCTACGAGCAGTACTTC. It specifies CASSVGAGGAAYEQYF. The chain joins TRBV9 to TRBJ2-7, with D possibly TRBD2 on 6 matching bases. The CDR3 runs to 16 residues. The V and J ends lost 0 bases and 2 bases respectively, with 15 bases between them. Germline V gives CDR1 SGDLS, CDR2 YYNGEE.

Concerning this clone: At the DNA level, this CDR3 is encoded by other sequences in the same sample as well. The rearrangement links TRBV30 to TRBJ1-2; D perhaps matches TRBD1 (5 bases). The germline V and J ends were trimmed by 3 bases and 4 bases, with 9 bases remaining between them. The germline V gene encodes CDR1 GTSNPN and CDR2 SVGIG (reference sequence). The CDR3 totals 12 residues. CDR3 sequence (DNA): TGTGCCTGGAGCGGGGGTTCCTATGGCTACACCTTC. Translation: CAWSGGSYGYTF.